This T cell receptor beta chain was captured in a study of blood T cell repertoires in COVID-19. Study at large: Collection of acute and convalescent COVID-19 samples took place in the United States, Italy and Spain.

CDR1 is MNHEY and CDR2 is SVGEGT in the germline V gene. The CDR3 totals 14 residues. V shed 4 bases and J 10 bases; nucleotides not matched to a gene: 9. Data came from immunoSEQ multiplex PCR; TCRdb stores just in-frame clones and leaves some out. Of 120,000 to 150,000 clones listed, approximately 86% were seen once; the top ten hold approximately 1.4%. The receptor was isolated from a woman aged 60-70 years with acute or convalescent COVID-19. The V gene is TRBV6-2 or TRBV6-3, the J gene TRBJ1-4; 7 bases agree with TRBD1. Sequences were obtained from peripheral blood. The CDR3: CASSSGTDSGKLFF. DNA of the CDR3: TGTGCCAGCAGTTCCGGGACAGATTCTGGAAAACTGTTTTTT.